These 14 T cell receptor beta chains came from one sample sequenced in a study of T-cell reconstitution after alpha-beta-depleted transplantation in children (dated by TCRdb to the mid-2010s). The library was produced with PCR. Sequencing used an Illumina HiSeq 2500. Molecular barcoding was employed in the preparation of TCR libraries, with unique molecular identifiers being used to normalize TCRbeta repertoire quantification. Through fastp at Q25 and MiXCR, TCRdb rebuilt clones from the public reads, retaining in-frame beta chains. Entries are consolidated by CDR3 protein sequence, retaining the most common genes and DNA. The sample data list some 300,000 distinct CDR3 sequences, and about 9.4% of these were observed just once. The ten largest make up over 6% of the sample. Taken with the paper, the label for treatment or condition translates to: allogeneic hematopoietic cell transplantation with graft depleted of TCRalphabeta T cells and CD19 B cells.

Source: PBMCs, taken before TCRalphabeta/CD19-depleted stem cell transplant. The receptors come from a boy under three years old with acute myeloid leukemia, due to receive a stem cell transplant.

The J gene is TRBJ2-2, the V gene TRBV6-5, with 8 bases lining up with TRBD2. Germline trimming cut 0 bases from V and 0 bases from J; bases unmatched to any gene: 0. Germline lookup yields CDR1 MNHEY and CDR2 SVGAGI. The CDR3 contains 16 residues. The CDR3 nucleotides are TGTGCCAGCAGTTACTCGCGGGGGGCGAACACCGGGGAGCTGTTTTTT. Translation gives CASSYSRGANTGELFF.

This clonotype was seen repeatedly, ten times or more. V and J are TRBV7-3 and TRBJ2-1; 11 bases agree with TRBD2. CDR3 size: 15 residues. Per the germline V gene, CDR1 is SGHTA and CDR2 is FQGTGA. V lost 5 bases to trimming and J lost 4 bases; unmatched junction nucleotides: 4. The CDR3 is CASSETSGGYNEQFF. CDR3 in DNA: TGTGCCAGCAGCGAAACTAGCGGGGGATACAATGAGCAGTTCTTC.

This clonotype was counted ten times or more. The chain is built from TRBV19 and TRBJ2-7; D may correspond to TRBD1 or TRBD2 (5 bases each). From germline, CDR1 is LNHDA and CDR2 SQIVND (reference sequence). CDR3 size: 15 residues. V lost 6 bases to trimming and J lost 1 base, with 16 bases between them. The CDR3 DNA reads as TGTGCCAGTAGGGACCAGGGAGTCGGGTCCTACGAGCAGTACTTC. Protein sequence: CASRDQGVGSYEQYF.

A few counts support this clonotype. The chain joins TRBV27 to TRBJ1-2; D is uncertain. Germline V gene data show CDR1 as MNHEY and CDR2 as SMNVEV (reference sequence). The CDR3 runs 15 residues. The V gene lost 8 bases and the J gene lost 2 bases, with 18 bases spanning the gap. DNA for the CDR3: TGTGCCAGCCACCCGGAAAGGGCCTCCAACTATGGCTACACCTTC. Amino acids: CASHPERASNYGYTF.

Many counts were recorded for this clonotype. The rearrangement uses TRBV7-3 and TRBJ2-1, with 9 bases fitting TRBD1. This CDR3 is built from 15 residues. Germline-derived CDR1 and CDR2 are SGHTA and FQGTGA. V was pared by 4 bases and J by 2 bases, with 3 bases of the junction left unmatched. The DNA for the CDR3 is TGTGCCAGCAGCTCCGGGACAGGGCCCTACAATGAGCAGTTCTTC. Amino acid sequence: CASSSGTGPYNEQFF. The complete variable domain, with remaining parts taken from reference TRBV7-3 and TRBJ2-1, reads GAGVSQTPSNKVTEKGKYVELRCDPISGHTALYWYRQSLGQGPEFLIYFQGTGAADDSGLPNDRFFAVRPEGSVSTLKIQRTERGDSAVYLCASSSGTGPYNEQFFGPGTRLTVL.

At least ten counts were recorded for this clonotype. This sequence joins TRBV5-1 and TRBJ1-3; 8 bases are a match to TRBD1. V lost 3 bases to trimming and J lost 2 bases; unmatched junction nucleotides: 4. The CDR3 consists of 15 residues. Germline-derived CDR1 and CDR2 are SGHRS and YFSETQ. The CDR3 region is CASSSWTGPGNTIYF. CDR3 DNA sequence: TGCGCCAGCAGCTCGTGGACAGGGCCTGGAAACACCATATATTTT.

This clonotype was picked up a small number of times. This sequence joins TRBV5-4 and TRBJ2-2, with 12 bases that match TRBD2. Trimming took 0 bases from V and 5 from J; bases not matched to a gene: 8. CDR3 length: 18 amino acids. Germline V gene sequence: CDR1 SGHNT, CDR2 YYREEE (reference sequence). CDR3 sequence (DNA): TGTGCCAGCAGCTTGGGTGCTAGCGGGAGGGCCGGGACCGGGGAGCTGTTTTTT. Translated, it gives CASSLGASGRAGTGELFF.

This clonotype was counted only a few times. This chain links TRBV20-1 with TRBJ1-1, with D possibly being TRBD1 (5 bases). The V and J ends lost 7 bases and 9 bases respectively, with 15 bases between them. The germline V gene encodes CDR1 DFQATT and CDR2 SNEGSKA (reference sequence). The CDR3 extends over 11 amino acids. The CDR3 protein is CSGNIGTKAFF. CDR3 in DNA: TGCAGTGGGAACATAGGGACGAAAGCTTTCTTT.

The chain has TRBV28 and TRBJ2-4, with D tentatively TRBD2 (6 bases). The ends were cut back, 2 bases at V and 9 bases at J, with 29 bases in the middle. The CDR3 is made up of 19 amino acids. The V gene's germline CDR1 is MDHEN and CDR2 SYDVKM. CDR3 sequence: CASSLGAGGPSDGKGIQYF. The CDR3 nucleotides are TGTGCCAGCAGTTTAGGCGCCGGGGGACCCTCGGACGGGAAGGGCATTCAGTACTTC.

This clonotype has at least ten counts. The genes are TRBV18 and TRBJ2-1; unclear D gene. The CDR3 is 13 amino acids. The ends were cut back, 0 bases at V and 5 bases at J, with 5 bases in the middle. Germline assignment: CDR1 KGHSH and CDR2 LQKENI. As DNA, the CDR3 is TGTGCCAGCTCACCACCAGCTAACAATGAGCAGTTCTTC. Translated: CASSPPANNEQFF.

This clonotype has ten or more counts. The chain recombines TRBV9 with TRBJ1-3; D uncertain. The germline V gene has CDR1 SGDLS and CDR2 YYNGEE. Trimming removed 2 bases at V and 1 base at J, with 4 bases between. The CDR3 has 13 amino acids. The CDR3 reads CASSVRSGNTIYF. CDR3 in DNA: TGTGCCAGCAGCGTCAGGTCTGGAAACACCATATATTTT.

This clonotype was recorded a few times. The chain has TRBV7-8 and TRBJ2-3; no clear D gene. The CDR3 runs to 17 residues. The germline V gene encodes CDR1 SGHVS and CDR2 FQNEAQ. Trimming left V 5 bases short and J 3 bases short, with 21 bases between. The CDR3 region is CASSPKGVLALTDTQYF. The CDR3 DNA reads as TGTGCCAGCAGCCCGAAAGGTGTCCTTGCCCTGACAGATACGCAGTATTTT. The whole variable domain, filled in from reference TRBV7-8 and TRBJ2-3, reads GAGVSQSPRYKVAKRGQDVALRCDPISGHVSLFWYQQALGQGPEFLTYFQNEAQLDKSGLPSDRFFAERPEGSVSTLKIQRTQQEDSAVYLCASSPKGVLALTDTQYFGPGTRLTVL.

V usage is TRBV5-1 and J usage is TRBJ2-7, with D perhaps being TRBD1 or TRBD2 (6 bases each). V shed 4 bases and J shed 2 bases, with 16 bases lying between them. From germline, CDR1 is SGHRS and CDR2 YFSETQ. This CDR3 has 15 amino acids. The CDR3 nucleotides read TGCGCCAGCAGCGGGGGCCTAGCGCCGCCCTACGAGCAGTACTTC. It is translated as CASSGGLAPPYEQYF.

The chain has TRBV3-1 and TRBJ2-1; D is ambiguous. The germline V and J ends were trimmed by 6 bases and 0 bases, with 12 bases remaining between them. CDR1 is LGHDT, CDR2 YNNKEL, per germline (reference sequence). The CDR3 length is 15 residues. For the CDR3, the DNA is TGTGCCAGCAGGCAGAGGCTTAGCTCCTACAATGAGCAGTTCTTC. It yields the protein CASRQRLSSYNEQFF.